A selection of T cell receptor beta chains follows, all from one sample in a study of Ad26.COV2.S vaccination and SARS-CoV-2 variants. Measured with immunoSEQ multiplex PCR; TCRdb has only the in-frame clones, and not every one. The sample lists a few hundred thousand clones, about 89% occurring once. Source: peripheral blood, taken in a trial of Ad26.COV2.S vaccine versus placebo. These TCRs come from a person between 18 and 65 years old who received the Ad26.COV2.S COVID-19 vaccine or a placebo. CDR3s include the opening cysteine and the closing phenylalanine or tryptophan.

cdr3_aa j_call v_call
CASSQEWGSPDTQYF TRBJ2-3 TRBV3-1/TRBV3-2
CASSPPIYEQRQETQYF TRBJ2-5 TRBV18
CASSAHQETQYF TRBJ2-5 TRBV5-1
CASSPPSTDTQYF TRBJ2-3 TRBV18
CASSQGASGSVGELFF TRBJ2-2 TRBV3-1/TRBV3-2
CASTGQGFSNQPQHF TRBJ1-5 TRBV19
CTSSQELAGFTYEQYF TRBJ2-7 TRBV1
CASSPQLAGSKNIQYF TRBJ2-4 TRBV18
CASSVGAGNAYGYTF TRBJ1-2 TRBV9
CASSVGLAGVGTDTQYF TRBJ2-3 TRBV9
CASSPWGTGNVYEQYF TRBJ2-7 TRBV7-2
CASSARDRNTEAFF TRBJ1-1 TRBV3-1/TRBV3-2
CASSSDRVGLKPQHF TRBJ1-5 TRBV7-9
CASSSPGRGHRYGYTF TRBJ1-2 TRBV7-2
CASSEALGINQPQHF TRBJ1-5 TRBV6-1
CASAGQGLGSPLHF TRBJ1-6 TRBV28
CATSRNSGELFF TRBJ2-2 TRBV15
CASSSRVTDTQYF TRBJ2-3 TRBV19
CASSLATSGGWNEQFF TRBJ2-1 TRBV7-8
CASSTGTGRSPLHF TRBJ1-6 TRBV19
CAISESASGRFDGYTF TRBJ1-2 TRBV10-3
CASLPGDGLFNEQFF TRBJ2-1 TRBV27
CASSQVAGGNQPQHF TRBJ1-5 TRBV4-3
CASSSAGTQNTEAFF TRBJ1-1 TRBV7-2
CASSHPGGVRSPLHF TRBJ1-6 TRBV4-1
CASSPIGLVQYF TRBJ2-7 TRBV6-2/TRBV6-3
CSLGRGTHFSSYNEQFF TRBJ2-1 TRBV29-1
CAISEKSLAGPKEQYF TRBJ2-7 TRBV10-3
CASSLSGGASKETQYF TRBJ2-5 TRBV7-2
CASRGTVEQYF TRBJ2-7 TRBV12-3/TRBV12-4
CASSLTTKTNEKLFF TRBJ1-4 TRBV5-1
CASSISSRQANVLTF TRBJ2-6 TRBV19
CSVDRDAEETQYF TRBJ2-5 TRBV29-1
CASSQDRTFPRTPF TRBJ1-1 TRBV7-9
CASLDRLPNTEAFF TRBJ1-1 TRBV18
CASSIGGREAYNEQFF TRBJ2-1 TRBV27
CASSPQTALNTEAFF TRBJ1-1 TRBV4-3
CASSPRGARSSYNEQFF TRBJ2-1 TRBV28
CATSAGGRGTQETQYF TRBJ2-5 TRBV24-1
CASSFHGGYNEQFF TRBJ2-1 TRBV27
CASSPPRVGRAKNIQYF TRBJ2-4 TRBV7-9
CASSQEEAGSYEQYF TRBJ2-7 TRBV4-3
CASSQVKGGNEQFF TRBJ2-1 TRBV4-1
CAAGGEGVRYEQYF TRBJ2-7 TRBV30
CASSYGEWNNEQFF TRBJ2-1 TRBV6-5
CTSSQRKEQGDLWNAEAFF TRBJ1-1 TRBV1
CASSADRGRDEKLFF TRBJ1-4 TRBV9
CASSLGRQESSYNEQFF TRBJ2-1 TRBV11-2